The source of this TCR beta chain is a study of technical replicates of blood from several donors. Here immunoSEQ multiplex PCR was the method, and the copy in TCRdb shows in-frame clones only, minus some. Here the sample spans just under 100,000 clones, roughly 96% being singletons. The CDR3 has 17 residues. Trimming pared 5 bases from V and 0 bases from J, leaving 16 bases between. Germline values: CDR1 SGHNT, CDR2 YENEEA. The receptor was isolated from a human donor in good health. The sequenced material came from T cells isolated from PBMCs. This chain links TRBV11-3 with TRBJ1-4, with D possibly matching TRBD1 (6 bases). The CDR3 DNA reads TGTGCCAGCAGCCCCCGGACAGATGGCACAACTAATGAAAAACTGTTTTTT. Protein product: CASSPRTDGTTNEKLFF.